Described below is a single T cell receptor (beta chain) sequence and its context. At least ten counts were recorded for this clonotype. Its specific antigen is unknown. Per-base qualities were not stored, and no clone one base away is much larger. These data originate in a study of early T cells in non-severe SARS-CoV-2 infection (dated by TCRdb to the early 2020s). For the study in its entirety: Because TCR sequencing relied on bulk RNA taken from unsorted whole blood, pairing of alpha and beta chains was not possible.

A case-control design nested within a healthcare worker cohort in London, UK, was used, with weekly nasopharyngeal swab PCR tests and blood sampling performed. Between 23 and 31 March 2020, the week of the UK lockdown, healthcare workers were enrolled and then followed up weekly for as long as 16 weeks. Results the study describes overall, beyond this receptor: VDJdb matching was skewed toward anti-spike CD8 responses and likely underestimated virus-specific expansions by missing private and CD4 specificities.

Its CDR3 holds 13 amino acids, cysteine through phenylalanine. CDR3 DNA only is kept here, 39 bases in frame from base 1. CDR1 is given as DFQATT and CDR2 as SNEGSKA, both from the germline V gene (reference sequence). Here V drops 3 bases and J drops 7 bases, and the junction holds 5 bases not matched to any gene. The protocol used for the library was 5' RACE. Sequencing was carried out with a NextSeq 500. The TCR library protocol attached unique molecular identifiers to individual cDNA molecules to correct for sequencing error and PCR bias. Both TCR alpha and beta chains were sequenced, and tight co-correlation was observed between alpha and beta sequence abundances in each sample. The published analysis was carried out like this. Decombinator V4 was used to perform V gene, J gene and CDR3 annotation of TCR sequences. TCRs were defined as expanded if a significant change between any two time points was detected under a Poisson model with p below 0.0001. TCR abundances were normalised to the total number of TCRs sequenced per sample and were expressed as counts per million. TRAV1-2 paired with TRAJ12, TRAJ20 or TRAJ33 defined MAIT TCRs, while TRAV10 paired with TRAJ18 defined iNKT TCRs. VDJdb, accessed 1 November 2021, was searched for CMV, EBV and SARS-CoV-2 annotated TCRs, excluding TCRs annotated for multiple antigens. TCRdb trimmed the raw reads at Q25, called clones with MiXCR and kept productive beta chains. One record per CDR3 amino acid sequence lists the most common genes and DNA. In this record, the V and J calls reflect TCRdb's handling and not the investigators' own analysis. Here the sample has some 58,000 distinct CDR3 sequences; 10% to 12% occur a single time. Roughly 3% of the sample belongs to the ten largest clones.

Sequenced here: whole blood, sampled at baseline. The rearranged chain carries TRBV20-1 and TRBJ2-7, with TRBD2 matching 11 junction bases. This sequence was found in an adult who was a healthcare worker with PCR-confirmed SARS-CoV-2 infection or an uninfected control (not recorded which). The CDR3 corresponds to CSASTSGGLEQYF. The nucleotide sequence reads TGCAGTGCTAGCACTAGCGGGGGCCTTGAGCAGTACTTC.